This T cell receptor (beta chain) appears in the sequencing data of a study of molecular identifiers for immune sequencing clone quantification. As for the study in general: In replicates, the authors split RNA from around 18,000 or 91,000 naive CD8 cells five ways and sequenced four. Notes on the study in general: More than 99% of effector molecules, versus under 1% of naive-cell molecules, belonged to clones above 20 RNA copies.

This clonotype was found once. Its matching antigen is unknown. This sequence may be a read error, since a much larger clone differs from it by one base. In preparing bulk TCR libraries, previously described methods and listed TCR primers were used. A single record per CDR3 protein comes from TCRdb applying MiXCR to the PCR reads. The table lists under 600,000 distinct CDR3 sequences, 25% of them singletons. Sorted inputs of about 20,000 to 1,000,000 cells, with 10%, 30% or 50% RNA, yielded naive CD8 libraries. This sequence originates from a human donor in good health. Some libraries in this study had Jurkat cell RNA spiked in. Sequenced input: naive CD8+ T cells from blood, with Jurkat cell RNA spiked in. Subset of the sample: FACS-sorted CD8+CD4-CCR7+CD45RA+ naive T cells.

The CDR3 nucleotides are TGCAGTGCTACGCTCCGGGGCAGCGGGGATACGCAGTATTTT. This translates into CSATLRGSGDTQYF. The chain recombines TRBV20-1 with TRBJ2-3, with a weak D call TRBD2 (6 bases). The CDR3 is 14 amino acids. In germline, CDR1 is DFQATT, CDR2 SNEGSKA (reference sequence). Trimming took off 4 bases at V and 6 bases at J, with 17 bases between the two ends.